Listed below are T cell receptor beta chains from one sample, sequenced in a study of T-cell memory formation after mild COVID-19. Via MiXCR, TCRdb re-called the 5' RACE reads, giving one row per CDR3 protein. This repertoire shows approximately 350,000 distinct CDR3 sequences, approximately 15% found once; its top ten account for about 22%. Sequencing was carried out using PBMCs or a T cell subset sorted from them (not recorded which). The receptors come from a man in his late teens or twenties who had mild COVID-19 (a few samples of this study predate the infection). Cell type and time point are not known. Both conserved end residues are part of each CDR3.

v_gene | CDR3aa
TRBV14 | CASSQWDRGVLFF
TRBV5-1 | CASSLDSGEVSEQFF
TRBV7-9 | CASSNTGATEAFF
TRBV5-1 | CASRDTQGAREQYF
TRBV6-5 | CASSYETGSSYNEQFF
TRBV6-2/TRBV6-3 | CASRGLDNEQFF
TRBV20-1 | CSARRGSSYNEQFF
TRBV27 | CASSWGGPNTEAFF
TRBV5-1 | CASSPHFTGLNTEAFF
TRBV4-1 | CASSPLVMGGELFF
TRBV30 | CAWSGTGNHGYTF
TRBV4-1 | CASSHIQDSLDGYTF
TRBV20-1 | CSASVSGGNQPQHF
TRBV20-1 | CSALEWGPSYEQYF
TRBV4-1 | CASSQDRRVRTLEAFF
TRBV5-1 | CASSFYSGGYQETQYF
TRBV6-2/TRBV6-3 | CASSYWGSQRNEQFF